The TCR beta chain under discussion was sequenced for a study of identical twins. This clonotype was seen more than once but under ten times. Each CDR3 protein gets one entry after TCRdb re-called the 5' RACE reads with MiXCR. The sample records approximately 670,000 distinct CDR3 sequences, 5.5% to 6.5% being singletons. Sample: naive T cells sorted from blood. The origin of this receptor is a young man in good health.

CDR3 loop: CASSQEERRGQGETQYF. CDR3 DNA: TGCGCCAGCAGCCAAGAGGAGCGAAGGGGCCAGGGAGAGACCCAGTACTTC. The rearrangement joins TRBV4-1 to TRBJ2-5; a weak D match, TRBD1 (5 bases). Trimming left V 0 bases short and J 4 bases short, with 18 bases between. Germline values: CDR1 MGHRA, CDR2 YSYEKL. The CDR3 sequence is 17 residues long.